The text below deals with one T cell receptor (beta chain). The antigen is not known. The data stem from a study of cytomegalovirus exposure and HLA in healthy donors. Study-level background: Membership in the Caucasian-associated ancestry cluster was found for about four fifths of almost 400 genotyped donors.

Germline V CDR1 and CDR2: SGHDN, FVKESK. The CDR3 is made up of 15 amino acids. V was clipped by 1 base and J by 6 bases; unmatched bases: 2. Primers included in the PCR were 60 Vbeta and 13 Jbeta primers. Clones were read by immunoSEQ multiplex PCR, and TCRdb kept only the in-frame ones, dropping some. Of approximately 170,000 clones listed, approximately 88% are singletons. Findings of the study overall: TCR beta chains associated with HLA were, in a later analysis, more clonally expanded than equally common others.

This sequence joins TRBV14 and TRBJ2-2; 10 bases line up with TRBD1. The receptor's source is a boy between 2 and 10 years old in good health and CMV-seronegative. The specimen was PBMCs. The CDR3 DNA is TGTGCCAGCAGCCAAGGGGGACAGGGGCCCGGGGAGCTGTTTTTT. This gives the protein CASSQGGQGPGELFF.